This T cell receptor beta chain was sequenced in a study of T cells in Graves' hyperthyroidism and ophthalmopathy. About the research overall: Prior to any treatment, at the point of initial diagnosis, peripheral blood was collected.

Template material for amplifying TCR beta CDR3 regions consisted of RNA transcripts. A first-round RT-PCR of the TCR CDR3 used the HTBI primer set. TCRdb passed the multiplex PCR reads through MiXCR, listing each CDR3 protein once. The sample carries hundreds of thousands of distinct CDR3 sequences, around 13% recorded once. Germline V gives CDR1 SNHLY, CDR2 FYNNEI. CDR3 size: 13 residues. V dropped 5 bases and J dropped 4 bases, with 11 bases sitting between them. Hyperthyroidism was newly diagnosed in patients aged 18 to 65 (duration under 2 months). Not enrolled were patients with uncontrolled infection, other autoimmune disease, pregnancy or lactation. Clinical symptoms, serum thyroxine, TRAb, thyroid ultrasound and orbital computed tomography informed diagnoses.

The clonotype comes from a woman aged 30 to 39 with Graves' hyperthyroidism that later progressed to Graves' ophthalmopathy. Sequenced: blood. The gene calls are TRBV2 and TRBJ1-1; TRBD1 might be the D (5 bases). The CDR3 nucleotides are TGTGCCAGCAGTACCGAGGGGAGCACTGAAGCTTTCTTT. Translating gives CASSTEGSTEAFF.